These 18 T cell receptor beta chains were sequenced from one sample in a study of blood T cell repertoires in COVID-19. Sequencing used immunoSEQ multiplex PCR; TCRdb keeps in-frame clones, though not all of them. This repertoire shows more than 200,000 clones, 80% to 85% found once; its top ten account for roughly a tenth. The sequenced sample consisted of peripheral blood. These receptor sequences come from a woman of 80 years or more with COVID-19, enrolled during active disease.

V is TRBV6-5 and J is TRBJ1-4; D gene uncertain. Germline assignment: CDR1 MNHEY and CDR2 SVGAGI. Trimming removed 0 bases at V and 8 bases at J, with 13 bases between. CDR3 size: 15 residues. This chain's CDR3 is CASSYSSGFGEKLFF. CDR3 sequence (DNA): TGTGCCAGCAGTTACTCGTCGGGGTTTGGGGAAAAACTGTTTTTT.

The DNA for the CDR3 is TGCGCCAGCAGCCAATTTCCCCCGGGACAGGGAAACTATGGCTACACCTTC. This encodes CASSQFPPGQGNYGYTF. V gene TRBV5-1 combines with J gene TRBJ1-2, with 9 bases that match TRBD1. V was pared by 4 bases and J by 2 bases, with 12 bases of the junction left unmatched. This CDR3 is 17 amino acids long. CDR1 and CDR2 (germline): SGHRS, YFSETQ.

J is TRBJ2-2 and V is TRBV5-4; 12 bases align to TRBD1. The germline CDR1 and CDR2 sequences are SGHNT and YYREEE (reference sequence). Trimming at V came to 4 bases and at J to 5 bases, leaving 6 bases not matched to a gene. CDR3 size: 16 residues. The CDR3 region is CASSRPGQGATGELFF. CDR3 nucleotide sequence: TGTGCCAGCAGCAGACCGGGACAGGGGGCGACCGGGGAGCTGTTTTTT. Drawing the rest from reference TRBV5-4 and TRBJ2-2, the complete variable domain is ETGVTQSPTHLIKTRGQQVTLRCSSQSGHNTVSWYQQALGQGPQFIFQYYREEENGRGNFPPRFSGLQFPNYSSELNVNALELDDSALYLCASSRPGQGATGELFFGEGSRLTVL.

The chain has TRBV28 and TRBJ1-1; D might be TRBD1 (6 bases). Trimming removed 6 bases at V and 1 base at J, with 18 bases between. Germline CDR1 and CDR2: MDHEN and SYDVKM. The CDR3 sequence is 16 residues long. CDR3 nucleotides: TGTGCCAGCAGCCCCCCGGGGGGGGCTAGGAACACTGAAGCTTTCTTT. This gives the protein CASSPPGGARNTEAFF.

The gene calls are TRBV5-4 and TRBJ2-2; TRBD1 aligns across 8 bases. The CDR3 runs 17 residues. Germline CDR1 and CDR2: SGHNT and YYREEE (reference sequence). The V and J ends lost 0 bases and 7 bases, in that order; junction bases with no gene match: 11. CDR3 nucleotides: TGTGCCAGCAGCTTGGAAAGGACAGGGTTCCCTGGCGGGGAGCTGTTTTTT. Translation gives CASSLERTGFPGGELFF.

V and J are TRBV7-9 and TRBJ2-1, with TRBD2 matching over 12 bases. Per germline, CDR1 SEHNR and CDR2 FQNEAQ (reference sequence). The V segment lost 5 bases and the J segment 4 bases; nucleotides outside the gene matches: 6. This CDR3 contains 16 residues. The CDR3 reads CASSRLAGATYNEQFF. As DNA, the CDR3 is TGTGCCAGCAGCCGACTAGCGGGGGCCACTTACAATGAGCAGTTCTTC.

Note on this clone: Within the sample, other DNA sequences also encode this same CDR3. The V gene is TRBV2, the J gene TRBJ1-2; 10 bases are a match to TRBD1. J gave up 3 bases and V 5 bases, and 3 bases lay outside the gene matches. The CDR3 extends over 14 amino acids. In germline, CDR1 is SNHLY, CDR2 FYNNEI. CDR3 residues: CASSRQGADYGYTF. CDR3 in DNA: TGTGCCAGCAGTAGACAGGGGGCGGACTATGGCTACACCTTC.

V gene TRBV28 combines with J gene TRBJ1-4; no reliable D call. Per the germline V gene, CDR1 is MDHEN and CDR2 is SYDVKM. The CDR3 runs 16 residues. V lost 2 bases and J 0 bases, leaving 10 bases between the germline ends. CDR3 DNA: TGTGCCAGCAGTTTACGCCGGCAGGCAACTAATGAAAAACTGTTTTTT. Translated, it gives CASSLRRQATNEKLFF. The whole variable domain, remainder taken from reference TRBV28 and TRBJ1-4, is DVKVTQSSRYLVKRTGEKVFLECVQDMDHENMFWYRQDPGLGLRLIYFSYDVKMKEKGDIPEGYSVSREKKERFSLILESASTNQTSMYLCASSLRRQATNEKLFFGSGTQLSVL.

In its sample, this clone was seen a few times. J is TRBJ1-3 and V is TRBV7-9, with a tentative D call TRBD1 (5 bases). The V gene's germline CDR1 is SEHNR and CDR2 FQNEAQ (reference sequence). The CDR3 covers 15 residues. Deletions cut 8 bases from V and 0 bases from J, with 14 bases between. The CDR3 region is CASFQWGLSGNTIYF. The CDR3 nucleotides read TGTGCCAGCTTCCAATGGGGACTCTCTGGAAACACCATATATTTT.

The chain has TRBV28 and TRBJ1-1; no reliable D call. CDR1 and CDR2 from the germline V gene are MDHEN and SYDVKM. V was pared by 5 bases and J by 4 bases, with 11 bases between. The CDR3 loop spans 13 amino acids. For the CDR3, the DNA is TGTGCCAGCAGTGGGCCGGGGAGCACTGAAGCTTTCTTT. It encodes CASSGPGSTEAFF.

V gene TRBV5-4 combines with J gene TRBJ2-1; D might be TRBD1 (6 bases). Looked up from germline, CDR1 is SGHNT and CDR2 is YYREEE (reference sequence). With 6 bases removed from V and 1 base from J, the gap between germline ends came to 8 bases. The CDR3 is made up of 13 amino acids. Here the CDR3 DNA reads TGTGCCAGCACTAGGGGGTCCTACAATGAGCAGTTCTTC. Protein product: CASTRGSYNEQFF.

This clone appeared a single time. The chain couples TRBV4-2 to TRBJ2-3, with 8 bases that match TRBD2. V lost 0 bases, J lost 5 bases, and 10 bases stayed unmatched. Germline V gene lookup returns CDR1 LGHNA and CDR2 YNFKEQ. The CDR3 spans 17 residues. CDR3 bases: TGTGCCAGCAGCCAAGATCCCCCCGGGGGGGCCGGAGATACGCAGTATTTT. Amino acids: CASSQDPPGGAGDTQYF.

The genes are TRBV11-2 and TRBJ2-6, with TRBD2 identical over 14 bases. Losses at the gene ends were 4 bases for V and 0 bases for J; bases not matched to a gene: 5. CDR1 is SGHAT, CDR2 FQNNGV, per germline. The CDR3 extends over 19 amino acids. As DNA, the CDR3 is TGTGCCAGCAGCTCCGGGACTAGCGGGGGAAGCTCTGGGGCCAACGTCCTGACTTTC. Translated: CASSSGTSGGSSGANVLTF. The variable domain in full, with the rest retrieved from reference TRBV11-2 and TRBJ2-6, is EAGVAQSPRYKIIEKRQSVAFWCNPISGHATLYWYQQILGQGPKLLIQFQNNGVVDDSQLPKDRFSAERLKGVDSTLKIQPAKLEDSAVYLCASSSGTSGGSSGANVLTFGAGSRLTVL.

The chain employs TRBV5-1 and TRBJ1-5; 8 nucleotides match TRBD1. V gave up 3 bases and J gave up 2 bases; unmatched junction bases: 4. CDR3 size: 15 residues. Germline V lookup: CDR1 SGHRS, CDR2 YFSETQ. The CDR3 DNA is TGCGCCAGCAGCTCGGGACAGGCGGGCAATCAGCCCCAGCATTTT. It codes for CASSSGQAGNQPQHF.

V and J are TRBV7-3 and TRBJ2-3, with 7 bases identical to TRBD2. V gave up 5 bases and J gave up 4 bases; unmatched junction bases: 9. Germline V gene data show CDR1 as SGHTA and CDR2 as FQGTGA. The CDR3 extends over 15 amino acids. The CDR3 sequence is CASSPGGLKPDTQYF. Written as DNA, the CDR3 is TGTGCCAGCAGCCCCGGGGGGTTAAAACCAGATACGCAGTATTTT.

This clone was detected only once. The chain is built from TRBV4-1 and TRBJ1-2, with D possibly being TRBD1 (5 bases). CDR1 and CDR2 from the germline V gene are MGHRA and YSYEKL. Trimming stripped 3 bases from V and 6 bases from J, with 17 bases between. The CDR3 sequence is 15 residues long. CDR3 in amino acids: CASSQVDRQTNGYTF. The CDR3 DNA reads TGCGCCAGCAGCCAGGTTGACCGACAGACCAATGGCTACACCTTC.

The chain recombines TRBV7-3 with TRBJ2-5; TRBD1 might be the D (6 bases). The V gene lost 5 bases and the J gene lost 5 bases, with 18 bases spanning the gap. The CDR3 loop spans 15 amino acids. The germline V gene encodes CDR1 SGHTA and CDR2 FQGTGA. The CDR3 here is CASSAGWGQVETQYF. The CDR3 bases are TGTGCCAGCAGCGCAGGGTGGGGGCAAGTGGAGACCCAGTACTTC.

The gene calls are TRBV19 and TRBJ2-3; tentatively, D is TRBD2 (6 bases). Germline lookup yields CDR1 LNHDA and CDR2 SQIVND (reference sequence). This CDR3 is 19 amino acids long. Trimming shortened V by 4 bases and J by 2 bases, and 25 bases separated the two germline ends. CDR3 coding DNA: TGTGCCAGTAGTACTACCGTTTGGAGGGACGGAGGTTTCACAGATACGCAGTATTTT. Translating gives CASSTTVWRDGGFTDTQYF.